Listed below are T cell receptor beta chains from one sample, sequenced in a study of identical twins. MiXCR, applied by TCRdb to the 5' RACE reads, yields one record per CDR3 protein. This sample carries 430,000 or so distinct CDR3 sequences, approximately 25% of them seen once, and the ten largest clones take just under 3%. The sample was also linked to a second study, of T cells expressing NK-cell markers.

The specimen sequenced was CD4+ T cells sorted from blood. The receptor set was obtained from a woman aged 18-29 years in good health. CDR3s include the opening cysteine and the closing phenylalanine or tryptophan. The order of the fields is clone size, V gene, J gene, D gene, CDR3 DNA, CDR3 protein. The D gene is left open where the match is weak. For some rows the clone size is stated as once, few or many, or as a class when expanded; others skip it.

clone_size: NA
v_call: TRBV7-9
j_call: TRBJ2-5
d_call: NA
cdr3_nt: TGTGCCAGCAGAAGGGGTCTGGGGACCCAGTACTTC
cdr3_aa: CASRRGLGTQYF

clone_size: few
v_call: TRBV5-1
j_call: TRBJ1-2
d_call: TRBD1
cdr3_nt: TGCGCCAGCAGCTCCGTAGGGGGCGGCTATGGCTACACCTTC
cdr3_aa: CASSSVGGGYGYTF

clone_size: NA
v_call: TRBV5-1
j_call: TRBJ1-6
d_call: NA
cdr3_nt: TGCGCCAGCAGCTTGCTGGGCAGGGATTCACCCCTCCACTTT
cdr3_aa: CASSLLGRDSPLHF

clone_size: NA
v_call: TRBV10-3
j_call: TRBJ2-7
d_call: NA
cdr3_nt: TGTGCCATCAGAGGGCGGGACTACGAGCAGTACTTC
cdr3_aa: CAIRGRDYEQYF

clone_size: NA
v_call: TRBV6-2/TRBV6-3
j_call: TRBJ1-1
d_call: NA
cdr3_nt: TGTGCCAGCAGTTACGACAGCATGGCTTTCTTT
cdr3_aa: CASSYDSMAFF

clone_size: few
v_call: TRBV4-3
j_call: TRBJ2-1
d_call: TRBD1
cdr3_nt: TGCGCCAGCAGCCAAACGGGACAGACCTACAATGAGCAGTTCTTC
cdr3_aa: CASSQTGQTYNEQFF

clone_size: NA
v_call: TRBV15
j_call: TRBJ2-2
d_call: TRBD1
cdr3_nt: TGTGCCACCAGCAGAGAGGGACAGGGGGCCGGGGAGCTGTTTTTT
cdr3_aa: CATSREGQGAGELFF

clone_size: NA
v_call: TRBV20-1
j_call: TRBJ2-3
d_call: TRBD2
cdr3_nt: TGCAGTCCAGGACTAGCGGGAGATCAAGATACGCAGTATTTT
cdr3_aa: CSPGLAGDQDTQYF

clone_size: few
v_call: TRBV20-1
j_call: TRBJ2-4
d_call: TRBD2
cdr3_nt: TGCAGTGCCCCTAGACCTAGCGGGAGTCAAAACATTCAGTACTTC
cdr3_aa: CSAPRPSGSQNIQYF

clone_size: many
v_call: TRBV7-3
j_call: TRBJ1-2
d_call: TRBD1
cdr3_nt: TGTGCCAGCAGCCCGCGGACAGGGGATGGCTACACCTTC
cdr3_aa: CASSPRTGDGYTF

clone_size: NA
v_call: TRBV7-9
j_call: TRBJ2-1
d_call: TRBD2
cdr3_nt: TGTGCCAGCAGCTCGGGACTAGCGGGAGCCTACAATGAGCAGTTCTTC
cdr3_aa: CASSSGLAGAYNEQFF

clone_size: many
v_call: TRBV12-3/TRBV12-4
j_call: TRBJ2-5
d_call: TRBD2
cdr3_nt: TGTGCCAGCAGCTGGACTAGCGGGGGGCAAGAGACCCAGTACTTC
cdr3_aa: CASSWTSGGQETQYF

clone_size: few
v_call: TRBV11-2
j_call: TRBJ2-1
d_call: NA
cdr3_nt: TGTGCCAGCAGCTTCGGGAAGTACAATGAGCAGTTCTTC
cdr3_aa: CASSFGKYNEQFF

clone_size: few
v_call: TRBV6-1
j_call: TRBJ1-6
d_call: NA
cdr3_nt: TGTGCCAGCTGGGACCGGCCAGGCTCCTATAATTCACCCCTCCACTTT
cdr3_aa: CASWDRPGSYNSPLHF

clone_size: NA
v_call: TRBV15
j_call: TRBJ2-7
d_call: TRBD1
cdr3_nt: TGTGCCACCAGCAGGGACAGGGATCGCGAGCAGTACTTC
cdr3_aa: CATSRDRDREQYF

clone_size: NA
v_call: TRBV7-2
j_call: TRBJ2-7
d_call: TRBD2
cdr3_nt: TGTGCCAGCAGCTTAGGAGCGGGAGGATTGTCCTACGAGCAGTACTTC
cdr3_aa: CASSLGAGGLSYEQYF

clone_size: NA
v_call: TRBV6-1
j_call: TRBJ2-7
d_call: NA
cdr3_nt: TGTGCCAGCAGTAAGGACGGTAGCTCCTACGAGCAGTACTTC
cdr3_aa: CASSKDGSSYEQYF

clone_size: NA
v_call: TRBV7-3
j_call: TRBJ1-1
d_call: NA
cdr3_nt: TGTGCCAGCAGCTTTAATGGGGGTGCCACTGAAGCTTTCTTT
cdr3_aa: CASSFNGGATEAFF

clone_size: NA
v_call: TRBV19
j_call: TRBJ2-3
d_call: NA
cdr3_nt: TGTGCCAGTAGTACCCGGCGACCCGAAGATACGCAGTATTTT
cdr3_aa: CASSTRRPEDTQYF

clone_size: NA
v_call: TRBV29-1
j_call: TRBJ2-5
d_call: NA
cdr3_nt: TGCAGCGTTAACCCACTCAGGGGTCAAGAGACCCAGTACTTC
cdr3_aa: CSVNPLRGQETQYF

clone_size: many
v_call: TRBV7-9
j_call: TRBJ2-7
d_call: TRBD2
cdr3_nt: TGTGCCAGCAGCTTAGGCACTAGCGGGGCAACCTACGAGCAGTACTTC
cdr3_aa: CASSLGTSGATYEQYF

clone_size: many
v_call: TRBV15
j_call: TRBJ1-2
d_call: TRBD1
cdr3_nt: TGTGCCACCAGCAGAGGATGGGACAGGGGCGGCTACACCTTC
cdr3_aa: CATSRGWDRGGYTF

clone_size: few
v_call: TRBV20-1
j_call: TRBJ1-1
d_call: NA
cdr3_nt: TGCAGTGCTAGTGAACAGGGAAACACTGAAGCTTTCTTT
cdr3_aa: CSASEQGNTEAFF

clone_size: NA
v_call: TRBV7-2
j_call: TRBJ2-3
d_call: NA
cdr3_nt: TGTGCCAGCGGACTACCCTGGCGGGGAGAAGATACGCAGTATTTT
cdr3_aa: CASGLPWRGEDTQYF